The rows below give T cell receptor beta chains drawn from one sample of a study of T cells after yellow fever vaccination. TCRdb used MiXCR to reprocess the 5' RACE reads, holding one entry per CDR3 protein. This table holds about 150,000 distinct CDR3 sequences, just over 6.5% found once. The sequencing here drew on CD4+ T cells sorted from PBMCs, taken 10 days after the yellow fever booster vaccination. The origin of the receptors is a man aged 25 to 40 who received the YFV17D yellow fever vaccine. Both conserved end residues are part of each CDR3. The order of the fields is D gene, CDR3 length, V gene, clone size, J gene, CDR3 DNA, CDR3 protein. D genes are given only for firm matches. A clone size is listed for some rows: how often the clone was seen (once, few, many), or a class if it is expanded.

>-|15|TRBV28|many|TRBJ2-6
TGTGCCAGCAGCCTACAGGGATCTGGGGCCAACGTCCTGACTTTC
CASSLQGSGANVLTF
>TRBD2|14|TRBV15|many|TRBJ2-1
TGTGCCACCAGCAGAGATCATACGGGAGGTGAGCAGTTCTTC
CATSRDHTGGEQFF
>-|14|TRBV25-1|few|TRBJ2-5
TGTGCCAGCAGTGACGAACAGGGACGGGAGACCCAGTACTTC
CASSDEQGRETQYF
>TRBD1|15|TRBV28|many|TRBJ2-7
TGTGCCAGCAGTTTATTGGTCGCAGGGGGCGGCGAGCAGTACTTC
CASSLLVAGGGEQYF
>-|16|TRBV11-2|many|TRBJ2-5
TGTGCCAGCAGCTTAGATCGGCGGGGGCCACAAGAGACCCAGTACTTC
CASSLDRRGPQETQYF
>-|14|TRBV5-3|-|TRBJ2-1
TGTGCCAGGGGCCCCGGGACGGTCTACAATGAGCAGTTCTTC
CARGPGTVYNEQFF
>TRBD2|15|TRBV12-3/TRBV12-4|many|TRBJ2-1
TGTGCCAGCAGTTTGGGTAGCGGGAGGGCGGATGAGCAGTTCTTC
CASSLGSGRADEQFF
>-|16|TRBV28|few|TRBJ1-3
TGTGCCAGCAGTTTTAATTGGGAGCGCTCTGGAAACACCATATATTTT
CASSFNWERSGNTIYF
>-|13|TRBV10-1|many|TRBJ1-5
TGCGCCAGCAGTCGAGAGCGCAATCAGCCCCAGCATTTT
CASSRERNQPQHF
>-|13|TRBV9|-|TRBJ1-1
TGTGCCAGAAGCGAGACAATGACAGGCGAAGCTTTCTTT
CARSETMTGEAFF
>-|13|TRBV2|-|TRBJ2-2
TGTGCCAGTGGGATAAAGAACACCGGGGAGCTGTTTTTT
CASGIKNTGELFF
>TRBD1|15|TRBV4-3|many|TRBJ2-4
TGCGCCAGCAGCCAGGTGACAGGGCCCTCAGACATTCAGTACTTC
CASSQVTGPSDIQYF
>TRBD1|15|TRBV20-1|many|TRBJ1-5
TGCAGTGCCCGATCCGGCGGGACAGGCAATCAGCCCCAGCATTTT
CSARSGGTGNQPQHF
>-|16|TRBV5-4|few|TRBJ2-7
TGTGCCAGCAGCTTGGATGCGGAGCGGGCCGCCTACGAGCAGTACTTC
CASSLDAERAAYEQYF
>-|13|TRBV18|few|TRBJ2-1
TGTGCCAGCTCACTGGATAAGTTGGGTGAGCAGTTCTTC
CASSLDKLGEQFF
>TRBD1|16|TRBV11-2|few|TRBJ1-3
TGTGCCAGCAGCTCAAGCCCAACAGGGGCCGGAAACACCATATATTTT
CASSSSPTGAGNTIYF
>TRBD1|15|TRBV7-2|-|TRBJ2-5
TGTGCCAGCAGCTTAGCGTGGGACAGGGTAGAGACCCAGTACTTC
CASSLAWDRVETQYF
>TRBD2|14|TRBV3-1|many|TRBJ2-1
TGTGCCAGCAGCCGAGTAGCGGGAGGAGGTGAGCAGTTCTTC
CASSRVAGGGEQFF
>TRBD2|15|TRBV12-3/TRBV12-4|many|TRBJ2-5
TGTGCCAGCAGTTTAGCCCCCGGGGGGAGAGAGACCCAGTACTTC
CASSLAPGGRETQYF
>TRBD2|20|TRBV18|many|TRBJ2-2
TGTGCCAGCTCACCACGTTTTAAGACGCTAGCGGACCCCAACACCGGGGAGCTGTTTTTT
CASSPRFKTLADPNTGELFF
>TRBD1|18|TRBV10-2|many|TRBJ2-7
TGCGCCAGCAGTTTCACAATTACCGGGACAGGGTCATCCTACGAGCAGTACTTC
CASSFTITGTGSSYEQYF
>-|14|TRBV20-1|many|TRBJ2-2
TGCAGTGCTAGAAGCAGGGCGAACACCGGGGAGCTGTTTTTT
CSARSRANTGELFF
>TRBD2|19|TRBV7-6|many|TRBJ2-3
TGTGCCAGCAGCTTACCCTTCGACTCACTAGCGGGAGAAACAGATACGCAGTATTTT
CASSLPFDSLAGETDTQYF
>-|16|TRBV7-2|-|TRBJ2-1
TGTGCCAGCAGCTTAGCGGAACACTTCTCCTACAATGAGCAGTTCTTC
CASSLAEHFSYNEQFF
>-|11|TRBV6-6|many|TRBJ1-2
TGTGCCAGCAGTCCCTCCGTGGGCTACACCTTC
CASSPSVGYTF
>-|13|TRBV28|many|TRBJ2-7
TGTGCCAGCAGTCCGCCGGGGGGCCCCGAGCAGTACTTC
CASSPPGGPEQYF
>TRBD2|12|TRBV6-5|many|TRBJ2-1
TGTGCCAGCTCACCCGGGGGGGCTCAGCAGTTCTTC
CASSPGGAQQFF
>-|16|TRBV5-4|many|TRBJ2-2
TGTGCCAGCAGCCCCATGGACAGTCGGAACACCGGGGAGCTGTTTTTT
CASSPMDSRNTGELFF
>TRBD1|15|TRBV2|many|TRBJ2-7
TGTGCCAGCAGTTTAACGACAGGGGGCGCGGGCGAGCAGTACTTC
CASSLTTGGAGEQYF
>TRBD2|16|TRBV5-6|many|TRBJ2-2
TGTGCCAGCAGTTGGGATCAGCGGGAGTACACCGGGGAGCTGTTTTTT
CASSWDQREYTGELFF
>TRBD1|15|TRBV6-1|many|TRBJ2-7
TGTGCCAGCAGCCCCAGACAGGGGGCAGGTTACGAGCAGTACTTC
CASSPRQGAGYEQYF
>-|13|TRBV20-1|many|TRBJ2-3
TGCAGTGCACCGGGCCCCGCCACAGATACGCAGTATTTT
CSAPGPATDTQYF
>-|12|TRBV5-1|many|TRBJ2-2
TGCGCCAGCAGCCACTCGACCGGGGAGCTGTTTTTT
CASSHSTGELFF
>-|15|TRBV7-2|many|TRBJ2-7
TGTGCCAGCACACTAGCCCCCATGAGCTCCTACGAGCAGTACTTC
CASTLAPMSSYEQYF
>-|13|TRBV12-3/TRBV12-4|few|TRBJ1-2
TGTGCCAGCAGTTTATGGGGGCGGGACGGCTACACCTTC
CASSLWGRDGYTF
>-|15|TRBV18|many|TRBJ1-4
TGTGCCAGCTCACCAGTGCACACCCGGAGTGAAAAACTGTTTTTT
CASSPVHTRSEKLFF
>-|14|TRBV19|few|TRBJ2-5
TGTGCCAGTAGTATAGCCGACCTCCGGGGGACCCAGTACTTC
CASSIADLRGTQYF
>TRBD1|14|TRBV7-9|many|TRBJ2-7
TGTGCCAGCTCGGCCGGGACAGGTGGCTACGAGCAGTACTTC
CASSAGTGGYEQYF
>TRBD1|14|TRBV7-9|few|TRBJ2-7
TGTGCCAGCAGCTCCCGGGACAGGCTTTACGAGCAGTACTTC
CASSSRDRLYEQYF
>TRBD2|14|TRBV10-3|many|TRBJ2-7
TGTGCCACACCACCGGGGGGACTAGCCCCCGAGCAGTACTTC
CATPPGGLAPEQYF
>TRBD1|17|TRBV4-2|-|TRBJ1-5
TGTGCTAGGTGCTGCTTAGTCTTGACAGGGGGCCATCAGCCCCAGCATTTT
CARCCLVLTGGHQPQHF
>-|14|TRBV6-5|many|TRBJ1-1
TGTGCCAGCAGTTACTTTAGGGGAAACACTGAAGCTTTCTTT
CASSYFRGNTEAFF
>-|14|TRBV7-9|many|TRBJ1-1
TGTGCCAGCAGCTTAGCCGACAGTCACACTGAAGCTTTCTTT
CASSLADSHTEAFF
>TRBD2|13|TRBV9|many|TRBJ2-4
TGTGCCAGTTCAGGGACTACCTGGGGCATTCAGTACTTC
CASSGTTWGIQYF
>TRBD1|12|TRBV6-5|many|TRBJ1-6
TGTGCCACGTCGGGGACAGGGTCACCCCTCCACTTT
CATSGTGSPLHF
>-|14|TRBV7-8|many|TRBJ2-1
TGTGCCAGCAGCCCTCAAATAGGAGGGCGGGAGCAGTTCTTC
CASSPQIGGREQFF
>-|16|TRBV7-9|many|TRBJ2-7
TGTGCCAGCAGCTTAGTAGGCAGGGGATCTCCCTACGAGCAGTACTTC
CASSLVGRGSPYEQYF
>TRBD1|14|TRBV5-1|-|TRBJ2-7
TGCGCCAGCAGCGCCGGACAGGTTACCTACGAGCTGTACTTC
CASSAGQVTYELYF
>TRBD1|13|TRBV20-1|-|TRBJ2-7
TGCAGTGCCCCGGGACAGGGATCCCACGAGCAGTACTTC
CSAPGQGSHEQYF
>TRBD2|17|TRBV18|many|TRBJ2-2
TGTGCCAGCTCACCACTAGCGGGAGGGCTCGGCACCGGGGAGCTGTTTTTT
CASSPLAGGLGTGELFF
>TRBD1|13|TRBV12-3/TRBV12-4|many|TRBJ1-5
TGTGCCAGCAGTCAGGGGGCCAATCAGCCCCAGCATTTT
CASSQGANQPQHF
>-|14|TRBV2|many|TRBJ2-1
TGTGCCAGCAGTGACGGCCCGCTTGGCAATGAGCAGTTCTTC
CASSDGPLGNEQFF
>-|12|TRBV11-3|many|TRBJ2-1
TGTGCCAGCAGCTTAGACCACAATGAGCAGTTCTTC
CASSLDHNEQFF
>-|14|TRBV25-1|-|TRBJ2-3
TGTGCCAGCAGCAGGACAGCGGGGACAGATACGCAGTATTTT
CASSRTAGTDTQYF
>-|17|TRBV25-1|many|TRBJ1-6
TGTGCCAGCAGTGAATTACCGTCCGGGGGCGCTGGTAGGGCCCTCCACTTT
CASSELPSGGAGRALHF
>-|11|TRBV25-1|few|TRBJ2-7
TGTGCCAGCCGCTTGGGCTTCGAGCAGTACTTC
CASRLGFEQYF
>-|14|TRBV30|many|TRBJ2-1
TGTGCCTGGAGTGTACCCCTCGACCCCCATGAGCAGTTCTTC
CAWSVPLDPHEQFF
>TRBD1|14|TRBV11-2|-|TRBJ1-2
TGTGCCAGCAGACGCCCCGGGACAGGGCATGGCTACACCTTC
CASRRPGTGHGYTF
>TRBD1|12|TRBV20-1|few|TRBJ2-7
TGCAGTGCTATACAGGGGGCGTACGAGCAGTACTTC
CSAIQGAYEQYF
>-|14|TRBV5-1|many|TRBJ1-1
TGCGCCAGCAGCTTGTACAGGGTCAACACTGAAGCTTTCTTT
CASSLYRVNTEAFF